A single sample gave rise to the 18 T cell receptor beta chains below, sequenced in a study of memory CD4+ T cells and cytomegalovirus serostatus. Only in-frame clones appear in the TCRdb table, and some are missing; sequencing was by immunoSEQ multiplex PCR. The sample shows just over 45,000 clones, roughly 73% of them seen only once. The sort gate was single viable CD3+CD4+CD8-CD45RO+ cells for memory CD4+ T cells. The sequenced sample was memory CD4+ T cells from blood. The receptors originated from an adult in good health and CMV-seronegative.

The sample holds a few counts of this clone. V usage is TRBV7-9 and J usage is TRBJ1-1; TRBD1 is a possible D gene (6 bases). V shed 1 base and J shed 6 bases, with 9 bases lying between them. The CDR3 length is 13 residues. Germline V gene sequence: CDR1 SEHNR, CDR2 FQNEAQ (reference sequence). The CDR3 here is CASSLGSGAEAFF. CDR3 bases: TGTGCCAGCAGCTTAGGATCAGGGGCTGAAGCTTTCTTT.

This chain joins TRBV7-9 and TRBJ2-3; the D is unclear. This CDR3 spans 11 amino acids. Germline V gene lookup returns CDR1 SEHNR and CDR2 FQNEAQ (reference sequence). With 8 bases removed from V and 3 bases from J, the gap between germline ends came to 6 bases. For the CDR3, the DNA is TGTGCCAGCCAGGAGACAGATACGCAGTATTTT. Protein product: CASQETDTQYF. Supplemented by reference TRBV7-9 and TRBJ2-3, the full variable domain reads DTGVSQNPRHKITKRGQNVTFRCDPISEHNRLYWYRQTLGQGPEFLTYFQNEAQLEKSRLLSDRFSAERPKGSFSTLEIQRTEQGDSAMYLCASQETDTQYFGPGTRLTVL.

The chain has TRBV2 and TRBJ2-7; D is unclear. Trimming shortened V by 0 bases and J by 3 bases, and 12 bases separated the two germline ends. The CDR3 has 15 amino acids. From germline, CDR1 is SNHLY and CDR2 FYNNEI. CDR3: CASSEARISRYEQYF. CDR3 nucleotides: TGTGCCAGCAGTGAAGCGCGAATATCCCGCTACGAGCAGTACTTC.

The chain uses TRBV30 and TRBJ2-7; D ambiguous. CDR1 is GTSNPN, CDR2 SVGIG, per germline (reference sequence). CDR3 size: 16 residues. Trimming took 3 bases from V and 2 from J, leaving 20 bases between them. DNA for the CDR3: TGTGCCTGGAGCAAACAGCGAATGGTTTGGACCTACGAGCAGTACTTC. This gives the protein CAWSKQRMVWTYEQYF.

This sequence joins TRBV12-5 and TRBJ1-1, with D uncertain. V lost 2 bases to trimming and J lost 0 bases, with 25 bases between them. From germline, CDR1 is LGHNT and CDR2 FRNRAP. This CDR3 comprises 20 residues. CDR3 protein: CASGLTARGVVGHMNTEAFF. For the CDR3, the DNA is TGTGCTAGTGGTTTGACGGCCCGAGGAGTAGTTGGTCACATGAACACTGAAGCTTTCTTT.

This chain joins TRBV2 and TRBJ2-7; TRBD1 agrees at 7 bases. The germline V gene has CDR1 SNHLY and CDR2 FYNNEI. The J segment lost 2 bases and the V segment lost 5 bases, leaving 6 bases of the junction unmatched. This CDR3 has 14 residues. CDR3 DNA: TGTGCCAGCAGTCGACAGGGTGGACCCTACGAGCAGTACTTC. Translating gives CASSRQGGPYEQYF. Filled out from reference TRBV2 and TRBJ2-7, the complete variable domain reads EPEVTQTPSHQVTQMGQEVILRCVPISNHLYFYWYRQILGQKVEFLVSFYNNEISEKSEIFDDQFSVERPDGSNFTLKIRSTKLEDSAMYFCASSRQGGPYEQYFGPGTRLTVT.

This clone was picked up a small number of times. The genes are TRBV5-6 and TRBJ2-7; 8 bases line up with TRBD1. Germline CDR1 SGHDT, CDR2 YYEEEE. J gave up 5 bases and V 2 bases, and 9 bases lay outside the gene matches. This CDR3 spans 15 amino acids. The CDR3 here is CASSFGPDREDEQYF. The CDR3 coding sequence is TGTGCCAGCAGCTTCGGGCCGGACAGGGAGGACGAGCAGTACTTC.

V is TRBV7-2 and J is TRBJ1-4, with a weak D call TRBD1 (5 bases). The CDR3 covers 15 residues. The germline CDR1 and CDR2 sequences are SGHTA and FQGNSA. Trimming took 6 bases from V and 7 from J, leaving 18 bases between them. In nucleotides, the CDR3 is TGTGCCAGCAGTCCAGTACAGGTCGGGGGTGAAAAACTGTTTTTT. Protein product: CASSPVQVGGEKLFF.

The chain employs TRBV19 and TRBJ1-2, with a tentative D call TRBD1 (5 bases). The length of the CDR3 is 13 residues. In germline, CDR1 is LNHDA, CDR2 SQIVND (reference sequence). V was trimmed by 3 bases and J by 1 base, leaving 6 bases between them. The CDR3 region has the DNA TGTGCCAGTAGTATTGACAGTAACTATGGCTACACCTTC. Amino acids: CASSIDSNYGYTF.

Within the sample, this clone is medium-sized. This chain connects TRBV11-2 to TRBJ2-7, with D perhaps assigned TRBD1 or TRBD2 (5 bases each). The CDR3 has 16 residues. CDR1 is SGHAT, CDR2 FQNNGV, per germline. V lost 1 base and J lost 0, with 13 bases in between. The CDR3 nucleotides read TGTGCCAGCAGCTTAGGGGGGTCTTGGAGCTCCTACGAGCAGTACTTC. Translation: CASSLGGSWSSYEQYF.

The V and J genes are TRBV30 and TRBJ1-1; no firm D call. V lost 3 bases and J lost 7, with 12 bases in between. CDR1 and CDR2 (germline): GTSNPN, SVGIG (reference sequence). The CDR3 runs to 12 residues. CDR3 sequence (DNA): TGTGCCTGGAGGGGGTCGAACGGTGAAGCTTTCTTT. It is translated as CAWRGSNGEAFF.

V is TRBV2 and J is TRBJ1-1; 7 bases are a match to TRBD1. V trimming: 8 bases; J trimming: 3 bases; junction bases outside the gene matches: 12. This CDR3 is built from 15 residues. In germline, CDR1 is SNHLY, CDR2 FYNNEI. This chain's CDR3 is CASPKDRFSYTEAFF. The CDR3 region has the DNA TGTGCCAGCCCAAAGGACAGGTTCTCATACACTGAAGCTTTCTTT.

V usage is TRBV2 and J usage is TRBJ2-7, with D maybe TRBD2 (7 bases). There are 15 residues in the CDR3. V lost 6 bases and J 5 bases, leaving 20 bases between the germline ends. Per germline, CDR1 SNHLY and CDR2 FYNNEI. The CDR3 spells CASRRSRGGMDEQYF. CDR3 DNA: TGTGCCAGCAGGCGGTCGAGGGGGGGGATGGACGAGCAGTACTTC.

The rearrangement links TRBV4-1 to TRBJ2-7; 10 bases map to TRBD1. V lost 5 bases, J lost 7 bases, and 11 bases stayed unmatched. Germline-derived CDR1 and CDR2 are MGHRA and YSYEKL. The CDR3 runs to 15 residues. CDR3 nucleotides: TGCGCCAGCAGCTTCCGGACAGGGGGTCCTTGGGAGCAGTACTTC. Translation: CASSFRTGGPWEQYF.

The genes are TRBV7-8 and TRBJ1-2, with 9 bases identical to TRBD1. Germline values: CDR1 SGHVS, CDR2 FQNEAQ. V trimming: 5 bases; J trimming: 5 bases; junction bases outside the gene matches: 12. The CDR3 is made up of 16 amino acids. The CDR3 is CASSLRTGAYQYGYTF. As DNA, the CDR3 is TGTGCCAGCAGCCTAAGGACAGGGGCCTATCAGTATGGCTACACCTTC. Looking up the rest from reference TRBV7-8 and TRBJ1-2 gives the full variable domain: GAGVSQSPRYKVAKRGQDVALRCDPISGHVSLFWYQQALGQGPEFLTYFQNEAQLDKSGLPSDRFFAERPEGSVSTLKIQRTQQEDSAVYLCASSLRTGAYQYGYTFGSGTRLTVV.

The rearrangement joins TRBV6-1 to TRBJ2-1, with D unclear. The CDR3 is 15 residues long. Germline V gene lookup returns CDR1 MNHNS and CDR2 SASEGT. Trimming removed 6 bases from V and 0 bases from J, with 12 bases in between. CDR3 loop: CASSSQMSSYNEQFF. In DNA form, the CDR3 reads TGTGCCAGCAGCTCGCAAATGAGCTCCTACAATGAGCAGTTCTTC.

This clone was found a few times. The V gene is TRBV6-5, the J gene TRBJ1-1; 7 bases fit TRBD1. Germline V gene lookup returns CDR1 MNHEY and CDR2 SVGAGI. V shed 5 bases, J shed 7 bases, and the junction held 7 bases outside the gene matches. CDR3 length: 13 residues. DNA of the CDR3: TGTGCCAGCAGTAAAGGGACAGCTCGTGAAGCTTTCTTT. Translation: CASSKGTAREAFF.

This clone was seen only a few times. The chain employs TRBV7-2 and TRBJ2-1; no firm D call. Trimming cost V 4 bases and J 3 bases, with 7 bases left between them. Germline V gene data show CDR1 as SGHTA and CDR2 as FQGNSA. This CDR3 region has 13 residues. CDR3: CASSSEIYNEQFF. In nucleotides, the CDR3 is TGTGCCAGCAGCTCGGAAATCTACAATGAGCAGTTCTTC.